This TCR beta chain was captured in a study of T cell repertoires in cytomegalovirus infection. Overall study: Recently identified HLA-C-restricted and well-studied HLA-B-restricted CMV epitopes were used. In public TCR beta signatures, there were indications of both CMV infection and matching HLA type. Whole-study results and caveats: Individuals carrying CMV plus the relevant HLA were identified by cumulative frequency of public TCR beta families. Dominating the ex vivo response were HLA-C-restricted CMV-specific TCR beta clonotypes.

The CDR3 spans 17 residues. V lost 7 bases, J lost 0 bases, and 5 bases stayed unmatched. Germline V gene lookup returns CDR1 SGHTA and CDR2 FQGNSA. The table lists this clonotype with many counts. Its antigen is still unknown. TCRdb processed the reads anew with MiXCR; each CDR3 protein has one entry. The table lists approximately 300,000 distinct CDR3 sequences, about 28% of them singletons. The sequence was collected from a human donor in good health (CMV status not recorded). Some clones in this sample may be carry-over from other donors' samples. V and J are TRBV7-2 and TRBJ2-1; 14 bases are a match to TRBD2. The sample in question was cultured PBMCs, obtained from culture after CMV antigen stimulation. The CDR3 loop reads CASTGLAGGHSYNEQFF. CDR3 nucleotide sequence: TGTGCCAGCACCGGACTAGCGGGAGGCCACTCCTACAATGAGCAGTTCTTC.